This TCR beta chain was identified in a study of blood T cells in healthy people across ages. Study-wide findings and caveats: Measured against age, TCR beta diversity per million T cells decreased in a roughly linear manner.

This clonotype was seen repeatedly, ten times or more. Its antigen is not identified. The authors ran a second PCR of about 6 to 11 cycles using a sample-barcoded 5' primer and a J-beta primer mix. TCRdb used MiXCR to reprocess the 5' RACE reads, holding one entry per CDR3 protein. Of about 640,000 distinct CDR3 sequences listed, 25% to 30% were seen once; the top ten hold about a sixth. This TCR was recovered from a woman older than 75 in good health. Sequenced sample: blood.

In DNA form, the CDR3 reads TGTGCCAGCAGCCGCACTAGCGGGGGGCCGACAGATACGCAGTATTTT. This translates into CASSRTSGGPTDTQYF. This chain links TRBV7-9 with TRBJ2-3; 12 bases line up with TRBD2. The CDR3 loop spans 16 amino acids. The trim removed 5 bases at V and 3 bases at J, leaving 6 bases unmatched. Germline CDR1 is SEHNR and CDR2 is FQNEAQ (reference sequence).